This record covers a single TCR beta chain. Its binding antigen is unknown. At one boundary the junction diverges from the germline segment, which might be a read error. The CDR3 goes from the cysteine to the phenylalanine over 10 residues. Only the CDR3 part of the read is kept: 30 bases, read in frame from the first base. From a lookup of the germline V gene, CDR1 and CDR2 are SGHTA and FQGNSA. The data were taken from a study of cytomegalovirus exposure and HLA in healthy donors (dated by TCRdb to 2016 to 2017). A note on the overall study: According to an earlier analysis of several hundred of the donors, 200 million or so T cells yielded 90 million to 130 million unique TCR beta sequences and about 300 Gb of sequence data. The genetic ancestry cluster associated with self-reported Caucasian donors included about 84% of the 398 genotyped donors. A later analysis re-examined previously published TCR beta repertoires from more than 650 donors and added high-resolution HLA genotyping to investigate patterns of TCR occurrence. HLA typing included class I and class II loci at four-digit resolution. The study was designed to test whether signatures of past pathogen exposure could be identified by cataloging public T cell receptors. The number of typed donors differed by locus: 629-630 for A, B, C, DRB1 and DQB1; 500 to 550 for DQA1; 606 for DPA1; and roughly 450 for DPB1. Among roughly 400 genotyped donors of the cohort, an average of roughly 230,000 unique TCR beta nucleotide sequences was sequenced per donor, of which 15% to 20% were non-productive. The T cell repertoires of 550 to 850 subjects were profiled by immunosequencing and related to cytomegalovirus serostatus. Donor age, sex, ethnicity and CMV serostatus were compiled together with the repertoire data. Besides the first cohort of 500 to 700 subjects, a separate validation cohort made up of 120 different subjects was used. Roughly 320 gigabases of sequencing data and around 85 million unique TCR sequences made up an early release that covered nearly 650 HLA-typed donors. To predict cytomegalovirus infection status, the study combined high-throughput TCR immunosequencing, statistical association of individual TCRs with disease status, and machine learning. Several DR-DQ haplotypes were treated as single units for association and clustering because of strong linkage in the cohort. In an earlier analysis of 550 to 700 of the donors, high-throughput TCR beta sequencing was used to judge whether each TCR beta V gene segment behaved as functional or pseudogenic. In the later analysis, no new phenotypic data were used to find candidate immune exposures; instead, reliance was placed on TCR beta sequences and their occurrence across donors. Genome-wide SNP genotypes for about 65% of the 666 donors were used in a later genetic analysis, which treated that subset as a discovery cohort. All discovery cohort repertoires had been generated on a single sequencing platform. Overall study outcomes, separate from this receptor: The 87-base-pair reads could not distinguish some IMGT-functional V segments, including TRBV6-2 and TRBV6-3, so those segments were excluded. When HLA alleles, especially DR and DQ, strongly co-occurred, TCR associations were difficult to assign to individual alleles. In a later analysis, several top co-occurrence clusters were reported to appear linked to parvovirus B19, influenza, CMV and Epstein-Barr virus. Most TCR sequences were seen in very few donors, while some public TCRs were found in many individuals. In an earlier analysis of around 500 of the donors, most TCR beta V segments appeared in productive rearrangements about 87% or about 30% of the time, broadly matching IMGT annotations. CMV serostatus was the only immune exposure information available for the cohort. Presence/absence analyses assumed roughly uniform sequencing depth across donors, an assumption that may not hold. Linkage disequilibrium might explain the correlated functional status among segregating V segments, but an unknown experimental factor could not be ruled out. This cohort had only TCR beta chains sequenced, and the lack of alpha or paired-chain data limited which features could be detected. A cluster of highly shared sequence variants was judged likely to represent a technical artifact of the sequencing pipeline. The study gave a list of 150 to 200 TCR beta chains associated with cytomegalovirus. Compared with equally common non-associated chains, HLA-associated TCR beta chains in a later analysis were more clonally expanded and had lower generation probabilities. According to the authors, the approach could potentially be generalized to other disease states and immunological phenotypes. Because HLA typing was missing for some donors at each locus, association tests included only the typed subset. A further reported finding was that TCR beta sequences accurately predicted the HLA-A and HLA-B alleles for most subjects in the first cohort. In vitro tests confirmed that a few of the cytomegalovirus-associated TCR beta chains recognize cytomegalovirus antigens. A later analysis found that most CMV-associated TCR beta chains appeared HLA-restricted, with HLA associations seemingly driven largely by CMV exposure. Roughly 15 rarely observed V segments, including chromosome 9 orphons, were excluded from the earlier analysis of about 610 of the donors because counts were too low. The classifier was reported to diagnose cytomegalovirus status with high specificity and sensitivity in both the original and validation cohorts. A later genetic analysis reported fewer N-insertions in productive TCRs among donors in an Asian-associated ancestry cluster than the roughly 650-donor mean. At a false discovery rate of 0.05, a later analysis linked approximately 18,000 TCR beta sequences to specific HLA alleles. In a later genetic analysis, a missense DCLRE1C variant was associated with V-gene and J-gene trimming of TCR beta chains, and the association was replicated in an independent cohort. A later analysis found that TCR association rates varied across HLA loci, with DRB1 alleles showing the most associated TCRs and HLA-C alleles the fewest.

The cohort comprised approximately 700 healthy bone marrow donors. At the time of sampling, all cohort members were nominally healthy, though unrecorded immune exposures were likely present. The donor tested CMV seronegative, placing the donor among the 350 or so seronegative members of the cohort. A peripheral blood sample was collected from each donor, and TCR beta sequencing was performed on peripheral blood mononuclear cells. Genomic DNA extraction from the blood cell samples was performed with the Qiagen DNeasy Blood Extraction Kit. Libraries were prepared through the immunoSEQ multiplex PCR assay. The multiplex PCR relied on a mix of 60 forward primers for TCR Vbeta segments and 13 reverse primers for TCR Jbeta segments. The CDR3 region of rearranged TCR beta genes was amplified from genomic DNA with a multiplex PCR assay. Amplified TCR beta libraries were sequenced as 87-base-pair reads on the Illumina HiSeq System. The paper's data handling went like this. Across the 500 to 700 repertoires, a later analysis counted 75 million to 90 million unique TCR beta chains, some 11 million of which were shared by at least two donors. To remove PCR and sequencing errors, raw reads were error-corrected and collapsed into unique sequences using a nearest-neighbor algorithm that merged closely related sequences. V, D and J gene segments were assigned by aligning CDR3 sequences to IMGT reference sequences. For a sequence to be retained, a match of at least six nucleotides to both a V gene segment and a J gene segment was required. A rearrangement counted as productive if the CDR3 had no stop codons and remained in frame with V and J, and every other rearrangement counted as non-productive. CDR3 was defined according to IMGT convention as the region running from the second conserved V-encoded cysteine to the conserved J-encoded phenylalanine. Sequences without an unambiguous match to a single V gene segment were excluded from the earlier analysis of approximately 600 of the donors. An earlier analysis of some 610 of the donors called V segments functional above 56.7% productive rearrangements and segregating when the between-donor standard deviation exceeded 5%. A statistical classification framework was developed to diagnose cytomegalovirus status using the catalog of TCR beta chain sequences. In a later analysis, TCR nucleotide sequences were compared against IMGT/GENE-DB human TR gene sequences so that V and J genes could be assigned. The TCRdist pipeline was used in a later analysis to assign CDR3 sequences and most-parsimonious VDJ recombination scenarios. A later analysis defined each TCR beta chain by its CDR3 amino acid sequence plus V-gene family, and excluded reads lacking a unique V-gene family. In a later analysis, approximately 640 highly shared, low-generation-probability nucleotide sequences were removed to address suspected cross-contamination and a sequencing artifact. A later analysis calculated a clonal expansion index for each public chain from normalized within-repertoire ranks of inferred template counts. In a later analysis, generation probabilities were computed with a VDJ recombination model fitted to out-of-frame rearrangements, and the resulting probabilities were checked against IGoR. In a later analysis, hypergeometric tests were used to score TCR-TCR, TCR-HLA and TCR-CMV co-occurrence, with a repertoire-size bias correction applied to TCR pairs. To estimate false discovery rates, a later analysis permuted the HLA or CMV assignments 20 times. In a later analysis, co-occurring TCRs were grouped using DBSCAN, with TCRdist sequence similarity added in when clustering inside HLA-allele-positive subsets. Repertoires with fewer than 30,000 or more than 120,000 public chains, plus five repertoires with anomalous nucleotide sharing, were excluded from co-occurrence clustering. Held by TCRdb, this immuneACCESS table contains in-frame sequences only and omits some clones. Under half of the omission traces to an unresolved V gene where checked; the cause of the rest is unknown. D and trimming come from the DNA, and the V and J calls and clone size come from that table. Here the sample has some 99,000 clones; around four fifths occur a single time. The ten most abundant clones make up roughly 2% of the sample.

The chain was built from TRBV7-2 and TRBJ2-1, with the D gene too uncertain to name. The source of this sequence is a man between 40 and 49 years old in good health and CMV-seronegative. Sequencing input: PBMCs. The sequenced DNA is TGTGCCAGCACCAACGGTGCCCCGATCTTC. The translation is CASTNGAPIF. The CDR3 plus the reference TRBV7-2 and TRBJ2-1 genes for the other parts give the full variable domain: GAGVSQSPSNKVTEKGKDVELRCDPISGHTALYWYRQSLGQGLEFLIYFQGNSAPDKSGLPSDRFSAERTGGSVSTLTIQRTQQEDSAVYLCASTNGAPIFGPGTRLTVL.